These T cell receptor beta chains were read from a single sample in a study of blood T cell repertoires in COVID-19. The assay was immunoSEQ multiplex PCR, and TCRdb's table has in-frame clones only and misses some. This sample has approximately 100,000 clones; nearly 90% occur once, and the top ten carry around 3.3%. Sequences were obtained from peripheral blood. These receptors originate from a man aged 50 to 60 in a cohort sampled during active COVID-19. The CDR3 runs from the conserved cysteine through the conserved F or W. Fields, in order: V gene, J gene, D gene, CDR3 protein, CDR3 DNA. A D gene is named only where the DNA matches it firmly.

v_call: TRBV10-3; j_call: TRBJ2-1; d_call: NA; cdr3_aa: CAISADGEWLFF; cdr3_nt: TGTGCCATCAGTGCGGACGGGGAGTGGCTGTTCTTC
v_call: TRBV27; j_call: TRBJ1-6; d_call: TRBD1; cdr3_aa: CASSLFGDSSYNSPLHF; cdr3_nt: TGTGCCAGCAGTTTATTTGGGGACAGCTCCTATAATTCACCCCTCCACTTT
v_call: TRBV18; j_call: TRBJ1-1; d_call: NA; cdr3_aa: CASSLGRGKNTEAFF; cdr3_nt: TGTGCCAGCTCACTTGGCCGGGGGAAGAACACTGAAGCTTTCTTT
v_call: TRBV28; j_call: TRBJ1-4; d_call: NA; cdr3_aa: CASSPGVRGQKLFF; cdr3_nt: TGTGCCAGCAGTCCCGGGGTACGTGGACAAAAACTGTTTTTT
v_call: TRBV2; j_call: TRBJ1-3; d_call: TRBD1; cdr3_aa: CASSESRGSGNTIYF; cdr3_nt: TGTGCCAGCAGTGAAAGCAGGGGGAGTGGAAACACCATATATTTT
v_call: TRBV11-2; j_call: TRBJ1-2; d_call: TRBD1; cdr3_aa: CASRLRAGTGDGYTF; cdr3_nt: TGTGCCAGCAGGCTTAGAGCCGGGACAGGGGATGGCTACACCTTC
v_call: TRBV6-4; j_call: TRBJ2-2; d_call: NA; cdr3_aa: CASSDSAGRRTGELFF; cdr3_nt: TGTGCCAGCAGTGACTCCGCAGGCCGCAGAACCGGGGAGCTGTTTTTT
v_call: TRBV4-1; j_call: TRBJ2-5; d_call: NA; cdr3_aa: CASSLQGGKETQYF; cdr3_nt: TGCGCCAGCAGCCTACAGGGTGGGAAAGAGACCCAGTACTTC
v_call: TRBV24-1; j_call: TRBJ2-1; d_call: TRBD2; cdr3_aa: CATSDAGGGWKQFF; cdr3_nt: TGTGCCACCAGTGACGCTGGGGGGGGGTGGAAGCAGTTCTTC
v_call: TRBV19; j_call: TRBJ2-2; d_call: TRBD1; cdr3_aa: CASSIGDRATGELFF; cdr3_nt: TGTGCCAGTAGTATAGGGGACAGGGCCACCGGGGAGCTGTTTTTT